The entry below describes one T cell receptor (beta chain). The target antigen is unknown. Eight separate reactions per sample served to make cDNA. Researchers used template switching to add UMIs featuring a 6-nucleotide sample barcode. cDNA encoding TCRalpha and TCRbeta underwent two nested PCRs of roughly 16 and 10 cycles, each of which was followed by bead purification. TCRdb reanalyzed the 5' RACE reads, giving one entry per CDR3 protein sequence and no DNA. The data include 150,000 to 200,000 distinct CDR3 sequences; the top ten clones carry around 6.8%. This specimen comes from a study of monozygotic twins with inflammatory bowel disease. Broader study findings: Discordant twins had repertoire similarity that did not differ from that of concordant twins, possibly from limited power.

Germline lookup yields CDR1 SNHLY and CDR2 FYNNEI. This CDR3 has 15 amino acids. The TCR comes from a human donor with ulcerative colitis or Crohn's disease, or a healthy co-twin of an affected twin (not recorded which). Sequenced sample: blood. This chain uses TRBV2 with TRBJ1-1; TCRdb gives TRBD1 as the D gene, but with no DNA this cannot be confirmed. Here the CDR3 reads CASSRMTAMNTEAFF.